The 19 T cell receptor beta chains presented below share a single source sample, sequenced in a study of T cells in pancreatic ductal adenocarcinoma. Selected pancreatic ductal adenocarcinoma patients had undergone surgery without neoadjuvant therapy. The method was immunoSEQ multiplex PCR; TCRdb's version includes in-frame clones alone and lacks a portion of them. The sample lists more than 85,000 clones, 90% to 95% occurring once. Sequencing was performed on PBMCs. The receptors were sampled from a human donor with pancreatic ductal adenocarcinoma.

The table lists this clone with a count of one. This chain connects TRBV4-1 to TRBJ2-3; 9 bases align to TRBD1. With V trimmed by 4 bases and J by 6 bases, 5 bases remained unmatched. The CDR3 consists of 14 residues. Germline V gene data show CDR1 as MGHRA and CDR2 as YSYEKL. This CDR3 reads CASSPGTGLDTQYF. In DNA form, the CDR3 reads TGCGCCAGCAGCCCCGGGACAGGGCTTGATACGCAGTATTTT.

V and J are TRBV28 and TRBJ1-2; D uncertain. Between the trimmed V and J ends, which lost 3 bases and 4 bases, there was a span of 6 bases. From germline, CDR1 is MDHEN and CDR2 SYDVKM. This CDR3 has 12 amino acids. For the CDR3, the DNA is TGTGCCAGCAGTTTCCAGGTCTATGGCTACACCTTC. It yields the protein CASSFQVYGYTF.

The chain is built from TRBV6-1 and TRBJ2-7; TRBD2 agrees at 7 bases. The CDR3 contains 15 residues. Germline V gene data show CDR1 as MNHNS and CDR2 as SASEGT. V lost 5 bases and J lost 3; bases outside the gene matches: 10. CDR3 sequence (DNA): TGTGCCAGCAGTCCGGGGGGAGGGGTCGACTACGAGCAGTACTTC. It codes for CASSPGGGVDYEQYF.

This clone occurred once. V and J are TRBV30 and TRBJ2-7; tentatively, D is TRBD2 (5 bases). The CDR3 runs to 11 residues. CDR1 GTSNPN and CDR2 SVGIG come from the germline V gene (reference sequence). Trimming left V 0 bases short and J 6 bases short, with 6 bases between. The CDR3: CAWSVLGEQYF. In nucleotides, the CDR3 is TGTGCCTGGAGTGTACTAGGCGAGCAGTACTTC.

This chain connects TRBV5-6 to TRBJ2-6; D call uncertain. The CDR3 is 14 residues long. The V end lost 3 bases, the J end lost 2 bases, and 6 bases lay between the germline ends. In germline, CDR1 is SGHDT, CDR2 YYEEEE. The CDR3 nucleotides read TGTGCCAGCAGCTATACGGCTGGGGCCAACGTCCTGACTTTC. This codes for CASSYTAGANVLTF.

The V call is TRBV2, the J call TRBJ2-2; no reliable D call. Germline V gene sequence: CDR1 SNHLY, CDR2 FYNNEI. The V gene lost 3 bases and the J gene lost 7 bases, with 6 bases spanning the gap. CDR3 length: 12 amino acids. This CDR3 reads CASSDSVGELFF. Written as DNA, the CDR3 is TGTGCCAGCAGTGATTCAGTCGGGGAGCTGTTTTTT. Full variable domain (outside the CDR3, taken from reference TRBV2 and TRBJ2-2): EPEVTQTPSHQVTQMGQEVILRCVPISNHLYFYWYRQILGQKVEFLVSFYNNEISEKSEIFDDQFSVERPDGSNFTLKIRSTKLEDSAMYFCASSDSVGELFFGEGSRLTVL.

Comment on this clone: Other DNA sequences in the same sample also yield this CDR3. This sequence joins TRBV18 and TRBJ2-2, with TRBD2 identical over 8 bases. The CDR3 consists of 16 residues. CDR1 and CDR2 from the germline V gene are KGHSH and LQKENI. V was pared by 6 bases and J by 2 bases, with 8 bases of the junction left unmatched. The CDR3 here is CASSPLSGTNTGELFF. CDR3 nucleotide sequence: TGTGCCAGCTCCCCTCTTAGCGGGACAAACACCGGGGAGCTGTTTTTT.

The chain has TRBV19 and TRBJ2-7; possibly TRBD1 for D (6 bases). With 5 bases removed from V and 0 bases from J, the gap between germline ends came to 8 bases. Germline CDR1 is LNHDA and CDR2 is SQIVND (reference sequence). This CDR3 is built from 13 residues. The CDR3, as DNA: TGTGCCAGTAGTCGGGACAACTCCTACGAGCAGTACTTC. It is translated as CASSRDNSYEQYF.

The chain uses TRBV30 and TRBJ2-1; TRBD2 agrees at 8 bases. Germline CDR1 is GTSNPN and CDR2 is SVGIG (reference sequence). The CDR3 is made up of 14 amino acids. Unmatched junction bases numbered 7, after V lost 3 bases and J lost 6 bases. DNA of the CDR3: TGTGCCTGGAGGTTTGCGGGAGGTTCCAATGAGCAGTTCTTC. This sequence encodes CAWRFAGGSNEQFF.

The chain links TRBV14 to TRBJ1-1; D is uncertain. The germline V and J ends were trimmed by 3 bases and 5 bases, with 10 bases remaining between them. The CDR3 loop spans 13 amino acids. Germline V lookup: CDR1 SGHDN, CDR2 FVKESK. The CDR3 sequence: CASSHNTQTEAFF. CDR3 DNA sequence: TGTGCCAGCAGCCATAATACACAGACTGAAGCTTTCTTT.

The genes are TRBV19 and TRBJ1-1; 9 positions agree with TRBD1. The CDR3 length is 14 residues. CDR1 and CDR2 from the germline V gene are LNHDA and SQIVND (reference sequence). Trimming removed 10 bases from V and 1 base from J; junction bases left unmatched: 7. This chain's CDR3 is CATGQGRGNTEAFF. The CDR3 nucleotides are TGTGCCACCGGACAGGGGCGGGGGAACACTGAAGCTTTCTTT.

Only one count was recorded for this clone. CDR3 coding DNA: TGTGCCTGGGGAGGACAGCCGAATGAAAAACTGTTTTTT. Its translation is CAWGGQPNEKLFF. This chain uses TRBV30 with TRBJ1-4, with D perhaps TRBD1 (6 bases). V gave up 5 bases and J gave up 5 bases, with 12 bases separating them. CDR1 is GTSNPN, CDR2 SVGIG, per germline (reference sequence). CDR3 length equals 13 residues.

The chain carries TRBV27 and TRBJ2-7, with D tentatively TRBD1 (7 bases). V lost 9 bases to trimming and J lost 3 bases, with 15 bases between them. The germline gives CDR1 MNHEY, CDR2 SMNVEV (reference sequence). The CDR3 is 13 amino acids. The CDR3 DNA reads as TGTGCCAGTGCGGGACAGAATATCTACGAGCAGTACTTC. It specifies CASAGQNIYEQYF.

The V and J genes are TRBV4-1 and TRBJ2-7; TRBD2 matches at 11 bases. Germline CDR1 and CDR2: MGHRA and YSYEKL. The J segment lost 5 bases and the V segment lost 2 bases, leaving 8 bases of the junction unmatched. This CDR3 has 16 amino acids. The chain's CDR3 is CASSQPGSGRGNEQYF. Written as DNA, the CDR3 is TGCGCCAGCAGCCAACCGGGTAGCGGGAGGGGAAACGAGCAGTACTTC.

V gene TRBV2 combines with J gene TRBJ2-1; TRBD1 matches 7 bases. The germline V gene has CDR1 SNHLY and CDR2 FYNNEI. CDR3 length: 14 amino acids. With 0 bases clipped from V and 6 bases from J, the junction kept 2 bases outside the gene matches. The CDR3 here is CASSEAGQRNEQFF. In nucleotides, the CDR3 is TGTGCCAGCAGTGAAGCGGGACAGCGCAATGAGCAGTTCTTC.

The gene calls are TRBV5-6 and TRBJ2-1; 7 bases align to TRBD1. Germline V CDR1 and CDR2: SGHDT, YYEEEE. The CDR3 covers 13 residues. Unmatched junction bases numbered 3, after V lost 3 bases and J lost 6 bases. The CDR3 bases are TGTGCCAGCAGCTGGGGGACAGTCAATGAGCAGTTCTTC. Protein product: CASSWGTVNEQFF. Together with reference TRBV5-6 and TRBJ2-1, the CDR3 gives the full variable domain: DAGVTQSPTHLIKTRGQQVTLRCSPKSGHDTVSWYQQALGQGPQFIFQYYEEEERQRGNFPDRFSGHQFPNYSSELNVNALLLGDSALYLCASSWGTVNEQFFGPGTRLTVL.

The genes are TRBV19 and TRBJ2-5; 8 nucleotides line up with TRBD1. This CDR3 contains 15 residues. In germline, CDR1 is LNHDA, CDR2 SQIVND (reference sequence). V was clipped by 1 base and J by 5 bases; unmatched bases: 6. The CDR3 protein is CASSIGTGSVETQYF. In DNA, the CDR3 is TGTGCCAGTAGTATAGGGACAGGGAGTGTGGAGACCCAGTACTTC.

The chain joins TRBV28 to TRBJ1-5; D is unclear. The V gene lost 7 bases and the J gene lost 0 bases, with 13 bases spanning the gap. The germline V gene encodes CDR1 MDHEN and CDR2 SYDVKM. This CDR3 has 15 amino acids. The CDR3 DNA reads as TGTGCCAGCACCCCAAGAGGCGCTAGCAATCAGCCCCAGCATTTT. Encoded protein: CASTPRGASNQPQHF.

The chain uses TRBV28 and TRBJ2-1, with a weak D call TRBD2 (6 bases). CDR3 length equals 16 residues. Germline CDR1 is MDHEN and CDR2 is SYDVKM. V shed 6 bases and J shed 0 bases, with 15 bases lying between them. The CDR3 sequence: CASRGALARSYNEQFF. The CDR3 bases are TGTGCCAGCAGAGGAGCACTAGCTCGCTCCTACAATGAGCAGTTCTTC.